This T cell receptor (beta chain) was sequenced in a study of cytomegalovirus exposure and HLA in healthy donors. This clone was detected once. Germline CDR1 and CDR2: SGHTA and FQGTGA. The trim removed 4 bases at V and 7 bases at J, leaving 5 bases unmatched. The CDR3 length is 13 residues. Here immunoSEQ multiplex PCR was the method, and the copy in TCRdb shows in-frame clones only, minus some. The sample includes approximately 170,000 clones, 85% of them seen just once. The V gene is TRBV7-3, the J gene TRBJ2-5; 8 nucleotides align to TRBD2. This clonotype was sampled from a man aged 18 to 29 in good health and CMV-seropositive. Sequencing used PBMCs. CDR3 loop: CASSSGTRATQYF. The CDR3 DNA reads TGTGCCAGCAGCTCGGGGACTAGGGCGACCCAGTACTTC.